Below, one T cell receptor beta chain is given with its context. Per the original data handling: Amplification of reference gene primers provided the estimated nucleated cell counts. Produced via immunoSEQ multiplex PCR; TCRdb's table is partial and in-frame only. V and J calls and clone size are as listed in that table; D and trimming were resolved from the DNA. The sample contains 240,000 or so clones, about 87% of which appear only once. Germline V gives CDR1 SGHRS, CDR2 YFSETQ. The V segment lost 5 bases and the J segment 4 bases; nucleotides outside the gene matches: 7. The CDR3 is made up of 15 amino acids. The data belong to a study of blood T cell repertoires in COVID-19. Study-level background: PBMCs, B-cell-depleted T cells, or T cells were the source of the cDNA or gDNA that made up the material.

The sequence derives from a woman between 65 and 79 years old with active or convalescent COVID-19. Sequencing was performed on peripheral blood. The V and J genes are TRBV5-1 and TRBJ1-5; 9 positions match TRBD1. The CDR3 sequence is CASSSTGGRNQPQHF. As DNA, the CDR3 is TGCGCCAGCAGTTCGACAGGGGGTAGGAATCAGCCCCAGCATTTT. Using reference TRBV5-1 and TRBJ1-5 for the parts outside the CDR3, the full variable domain is KAGVTQTPRYLIKTRGQQVTLSCSPISGHRSVSWYQQTPGQGLQFLFEYFSETQRNKGNFPGRFSGRQFSNSRSEMNVSTLELGDSALYLCASSSTGGRNQPQHFGDGTRLSIL.